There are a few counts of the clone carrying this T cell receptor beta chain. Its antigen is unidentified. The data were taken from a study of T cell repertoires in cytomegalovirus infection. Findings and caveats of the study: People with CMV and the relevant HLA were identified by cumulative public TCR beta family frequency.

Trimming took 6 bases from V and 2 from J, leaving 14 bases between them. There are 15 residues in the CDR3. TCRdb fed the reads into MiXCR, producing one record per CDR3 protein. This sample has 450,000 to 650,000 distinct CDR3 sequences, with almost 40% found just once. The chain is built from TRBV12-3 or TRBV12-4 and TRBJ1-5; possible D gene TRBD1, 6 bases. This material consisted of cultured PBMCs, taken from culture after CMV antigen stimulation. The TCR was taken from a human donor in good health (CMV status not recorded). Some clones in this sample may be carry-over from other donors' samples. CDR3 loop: CASSQTRQGNQPQHF. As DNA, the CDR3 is TGTGCCAGCAGCCAGACCCGACAGGGCAATCAGCCCCAGCATTTT.